These T cell receptor beta chains were read from a single sample in a study of cytomegalovirus exposure and HLA in healthy donors. The repertoire was sequenced with immunoSEQ multiplex PCR; TCRdb's copy has only in-frame clones and lacks some. This repertoire shows approximately 120,000 clones, roughly 74% found once; its top ten account for around 3.9%. The source material was PBMCs. The origin of the receptors is a woman aged 50 to 60 in good health and CMV-seropositive. Both conserved end residues are part of each CDR3. Fields, in order: D gene, clone size, V gene, J gene, CDR3 protein, CDR3 DNA. D genes are given only for firm matches. Size tells how often a clone was seen (once, few, many) or the class of an expanded clone, and some rows leave it out.

d_gene: TRBD1; abundance: few; v_gene: TRBV29-1; j_gene: TRBJ2-4; CDR3aa: CSVEELTGKGIQYF; CDR3nt: TGCAGCGTTGAAGAGCTGACAGGGAAGGGCATTCAGTACTTC
d_gene: TRBD1; abundance: -; v_gene: TRBV5-1; j_gene: TRBJ1-1; CDR3aa: CASSERTGVAEAFF; CDR3nt: TGCGCCAGCAGCGAGAGGACAGGGGTCGCTGAAGCTTTCTTT
d_gene: TRBD1; abundance: -; v_gene: TRBV5-4; j_gene: TRBJ2-5; CDR3aa: CASRQAGGAQETQYF; CDR3nt: TGTGCCAGCAGGCAGGCAGGGGGTGCCCAAGAGACCCAGTACTTC
d_gene: -; abundance: -; v_gene: TRBV5-1; j_gene: TRBJ2-7; CDR3aa: CASSLRVQTLTKQYF; CDR3nt: TGCGCCAGCAGTTTACGGGTTCAGACCCTTACGAAGCAGTACTTC
d_gene: -; abundance: -; v_gene: TRBV18; j_gene: TRBJ1-5; CDR3aa: CASSPPEGAGQPQHF; CDR3nt: TGTGCCAGCTCACCACCAGAGGGCGCTGGTCAGCCCCAGCATTTT
d_gene: -; abundance: -; v_gene: TRBV11-2; j_gene: TRBJ1-1; CDR3aa: CASSLDPNRESRAFF; CDR3nt: TGTGCCAGCAGCTTAGATCCTAACAGGGAAAGCCGAGCTTTCTTT
d_gene: TRBD2; abundance: few; v_gene: TRBV7-9; j_gene: TRBJ2-7; CDR3aa: CASSTLAGGLYEQYF; CDR3nt: TGTGCCAGCAGCACACTAGCGGGGGGGCTTTACGAGCAGTACTTC
d_gene: -; abundance: -; v_gene: TRBV2; j_gene: TRBJ2-7; CDR3aa: CASSEALLGGGDEQYF; CDR3nt: TGTGCCAGCAGTGAAGCGCTTCTGGGAGGGGGGGACGAGCAGTACTTC
d_gene: TRBD2; abundance: -; v_gene: TRBV5-1; j_gene: TRBJ2-1; CDR3aa: CASSLAPRGGDNEQFF; CDR3nt: TGCGCCAGCAGCTTGGCCCCCCGCGGGGGGGATAATGAGCAGTTCTTC
d_gene: -; abundance: -; v_gene: TRBV5-1; j_gene: TRBJ2-6; CDR3aa: CASRDISGANVLTF; CDR3nt: TGCGCCAGTAGGGACATATCCGGGGCCAACGTCCTGACTTTC
d_gene: -; abundance: few; v_gene: TRBV6-1; j_gene: TRBJ2-1; CDR3aa: CASSANPGAGEQFF; CDR3nt: TGTGCCAGCAGTGCAAACCCGGGTGCTGGAGAGCAGTTCTTC
d_gene: TRBD1; abundance: -; v_gene: TRBV19; j_gene: TRBJ1-5; CDR3aa: CASRGQGIQPQHF; CDR3nt: TGTGCCAGCCGCGGACAGGGCATTCAGCCCCAGCATTTT
d_gene: TRBD2; abundance: -; v_gene: TRBV2; j_gene: TRBJ2-1; CDR3aa: CASRALAGVYNEQFF; CDR3nt: TGTGCCAGCAGGGCACTAGCGGGGGTTTACAATGAGCAGTTCTTC
d_gene: -; abundance: few; v_gene: TRBV5-6; j_gene: TRBJ1-2; CDR3aa: CASRPGSNYGYTF; CDR3nt: TGTGCCAGCAGGCCCGGGTCTAACTATGGCTACACCTTC
d_gene: -; abundance: -; v_gene: TRBV7-2; j_gene: TRBJ1-5; CDR3aa: CASSLGHQQPQHF; CDR3nt: TGTGCCAGCAGCTTGGGACACCAGCAGCCCCAGCATTTT
d_gene: -; abundance: few; v_gene: TRBV10-2; j_gene: TRBJ2-7; CDR3aa: CASSEERAYEQYF; CDR3nt: TGCGCCAGCAGTGAGGAGAGAGCCTACGAGCAGTACTTC
d_gene: TRBD1; abundance: -; v_gene: TRBV11-1; j_gene: TRBJ1-2; CDR3aa: CASSTGTENSYGYTF; CDR3nt: TGTGCCAGCAGCACCGGGACAGAAAACTCCTATGGCTACACCTTC
d_gene: -; abundance: few; v_gene: TRBV28; j_gene: TRBJ1-4; CDR3aa: CASSLGGNEKLFF; CDR3nt: TGTGCCAGCAGCCTTGGGGGGAATGAAAAACTGTTTTTT
d_gene: TRBD1; abundance: -; v_gene: TRBV5-5; j_gene: TRBJ1-4; CDR3aa: CASSFRGQGNEKLFF; CDR3nt: TGTGCCAGCAGCTTCCGAGGACAGGGTAATGAAAAACTGTTTTTT
d_gene: TRBD1; abundance: -; v_gene: TRBV5-1; j_gene: TRBJ2-7; CDR3aa: CASSQMIQGAAHEQYF; CDR3nt: TGCGCCAGCAGCCAAATGATACAGGGGGCGGCCCACGAGCAGTACTTC
d_gene: TRBD1; abundance: -; v_gene: TRBV6-5; j_gene: TRBJ2-1; CDR3aa: CASSRQGLSLNEQFF; CDR3nt: TGTGCCAGCAGTCGACAGGGGTTGAGTCTCAATGAGCAGTTCTTC
d_gene: -; abundance: -; v_gene: TRBV19; j_gene: TRBJ1-1; CDR3aa: CASRGAHTVPNTEAFF; CDR3nt: TGTGCCAGTAGGGGGGCACACACAGTCCCTAACACTGAAGCTTTCTTT
d_gene: TRBD2; abundance: few; v_gene: TRBV28; j_gene: TRBJ2-1; CDR3aa: CASRAGGPNNEQFF; CDR3nt: TGTGCCAGCAGGGCGGGGGGGCCCAACAATGAGCAGTTCTTC
d_gene: TRBD2; abundance: -; v_gene: TRBV7-9; j_gene: TRBJ2-7; CDR3aa: CVSSHASGGFYEQYF; CDR3nt: TGTGTCAGCAGCCACGCTAGCGGGGGCTTTTACGAGCAGTACTTC
d_gene: -; abundance: -; v_gene: TRBV5-4; j_gene: TRBJ1-6; CDR3aa: CASSLEQGNSPLHF; CDR3nt: TGTGCCAGCAGCTTGGAACAGGGTAATTCACCCCTCCACTTT
d_gene: -; abundance: many; v_gene: TRBV6-1; j_gene: TRBJ1-2; CDR3aa: CASSATGGVRGYTF; CDR3nt: TGTGCCAGCAGCGCCACCGGGGGAGTTCGTGGCTACACCTTC
d_gene: TRBD1; abundance: -; v_gene: TRBV10-2; j_gene: TRBJ1-6; CDR3aa: CASSEQGAFYNSPLHF; CDR3nt: TGCGCCAGCAGTGAGCAGGGGGCATTTTATAATTCACCCCTCCACTTT
d_gene: -; abundance: -; v_gene: TRBV7-3; j_gene: TRBJ2-2; CDR3aa: CASSFQGLTGELFF; CDR3nt: TGTGCCAGCAGCTTTCAGGGTCTAACCGGGGAGCTGTTTTTT
d_gene: -; abundance: -; v_gene: TRBV18; j_gene: TRBJ1-2; CDR3aa: CASSPTTTGGLVYGYTF; CDR3nt: TGTGCCAGCTCACCAACAACAACCGGGGGGCTGGTCTATGGCTACACCTTC
d_gene: TRBD1; abundance: few; v_gene: TRBV27; j_gene: TRBJ2-7; CDR3aa: CASSTGTGGREQYF; CDR3nt: TGTGCCAGCAGTACCGGGACAGGGGGCCGGGAGCAGTACTTC
d_gene: -; abundance: -; v_gene: TRBV6-1; j_gene: TRBJ1-5; CDR3aa: CASSKLTGNQPQHF; CDR3nt: TGTGCCAGCAGTAAACTAACAGGAAATCAGCCCCAGCATTTT
d_gene: TRBD1; abundance: -; v_gene: TRBV19; j_gene: TRBJ1-2; CDR3aa: CASSIDGQGFLYGYTF; CDR3nt: TGTGCCAGTAGTATAGACGGACAGGGCTTCCTCTATGGCTACACCTTC
d_gene: -; abundance: -; v_gene: TRBV2; j_gene: TRBJ2-5; CDR3aa: CASSEQITRGETQYF; CDR3nt: TGTGCCAGCAGTGAACAGATCACTAGAGGGGAGACCCAGTACTTC
d_gene: TRBD1; abundance: -; v_gene: TRBV10-2; j_gene: TRBJ2-7; CDR3aa: CASSVGQELYEQYF; CDR3nt: TGCGCCAGCAGTGTTGGACAGGAACTCTACGAGCAGTACTTC
d_gene: -; abundance: -; v_gene: TRBV11-3; j_gene: TRBJ1-1; CDR3aa: CASSSAVGNTEAFF; CDR3nt: TGTGCCAGCAGCAGCGCGGTGGGGAACACTGAAGCTTTCTTT
d_gene: -; abundance: -; v_gene: TRBV29-1; j_gene: TRBJ2-5; CDR3aa: CSVAHAEETQYF; CDR3nt: TGCAGCGTTGCACACGCCGAAGAGACCCAGTACTTC
d_gene: TRBD1; abundance: -; v_gene: TRBV5-4; j_gene: TRBJ2-2; CDR3aa: CASSLAPTGGTGELFF; CDR3nt: TGTGCCAGCAGCTTGGCCCCGACAGGGGGCACCGGGGAGCTGTTTTTT
d_gene: -; abundance: -; v_gene: TRBV2; j_gene: TRBJ2-1; CDR3aa: CASRGPWGQFF; CDR3nt: TGTGCCAGCAGGGGGCCCTGGGGGCAGTTCTTC
d_gene: -; abundance: few; v_gene: TRBV27; j_gene: TRBJ1-1; CDR3aa: CASSLYPVMNTEAFF; CDR3nt: TGTGCCAGCAGTTTATATCCGGTCATGAACACTGAAGCTTTCTTT
d_gene: -; abundance: -; v_gene: TRBV19; j_gene: TRBJ1-5; CDR3aa: CASSMRRVNQPQHF; CDR3nt: TGTGCCAGTAGTATGAGACGGGTCAATCAGCCCCAGCATTTT
d_gene: -; abundance: -; v_gene: TRBV11-2; j_gene: TRBJ1-2; CDR3aa: CASSPQEALGYTF; CDR3nt: TGTGCCAGCAGCCCTCAGGAGGCTTTGGGCTACACCTTC
d_gene: -; abundance: -; v_gene: TRBV11-2; j_gene: TRBJ2-5; CDR3aa: CASSLGLRETQYF; CDR3nt: TGTGCCAGCAGCCTAGGGTTGCGAGAGACCCAGTACTTC
d_gene: -; abundance: -; v_gene: TRBV4-2; j_gene: TRBJ2-1; CDR3aa: CASSQVGGPLDNEQFF; CDR3nt: TGTGCCAGCAGCCAAGTGGGGGGGCCTCTCGACAATGAGCAGTTCTTC
d_gene: TRBD1; abundance: -; v_gene: TRBV7-9; j_gene: TRBJ1-1; CDR3aa: CASSRDRGMNTEAFF; CDR3nt: TGTGCCAGCAGCCGGGACAGAGGGATGAACACTGAAGCTTTCTTT
d_gene: TRBD1; abundance: -; v_gene: TRBV7-9; j_gene: TRBJ1-2; CDR3aa: CASSRGQGNGYTF; CDR3nt: TGTGCCAGCAGCAGGGGACAGGGGAATGGCTACACCTTC
d_gene: TRBD1; abundance: -; v_gene: TRBV18; j_gene: TRBJ2-7; CDR3aa: CASSPRQGTYEQYF; CDR3nt: TGTGCCAGCTCACCACGACAGGGAACCTACGAGCAGTACTTC
d_gene: TRBD1; abundance: -; v_gene: TRBV5-1; j_gene: TRBJ2-2; CDR3aa: CASSFYDRGLGTGELFF; CDR3nt: TGCGCCAGCAGCTTTTATGACAGGGGGCTCGGCACCGGGGAGCTGTTTTTT
d_gene: TRBD1; abundance: once; v_gene: TRBV7-9; j_gene: TRBJ1-4; CDR3aa: CASSPTGMREKLFF; CDR3nt: TGTGCCAGCAGCCCGACAGGGATGCGGGAAAAACTGTTTTTT
d_gene: TRBD1; abundance: -; v_gene: TRBV7-2; j_gene: TRBJ1-6; CDR3aa: CASSGTGDAYNSPLHF; CDR3nt: TGTGCCAGCAGCGGGACAGGGGATGCCTATAATTCACCCCTCCACTTT
d_gene: -; abundance: -; v_gene: TRBV28; j_gene: TRBJ1-5; CDR3aa: CATRRGQPQHF; CDR3nt: TGTGCCACCAGGCGAGGCCAGCCCCAGCATTTT
d_gene: TRBD2; abundance: -; v_gene: TRBV2; j_gene: TRBJ2-5; CDR3aa: CASSASGGSLETQYF; CDR3nt: TGTGCCAGCAGTGCCAGCGGGGGGTCGTTGGAGACCCAGTACTTC
d_gene: TRBD1; abundance: -; v_gene: TRBV10-3; j_gene: TRBJ1-1; CDR3aa: CAISEPGQGMNTEAFF; CDR3nt: TGTGCCATCAGTGAACCTGGACAGGGAATGAACACTGAAGCTTTCTTT
d_gene: -; abundance: few; v_gene: TRBV5-4; j_gene: TRBJ1-6; CDR3aa: CASSLNFGQSNSPLHF; CDR3nt: TGTGCCAGCAGCTTGAACTTCGGACAGAGTAATTCACCCCTCCACTTT
d_gene: TRBD2; abundance: -; v_gene: TRBV19; j_gene: TRBJ2-1; CDR3aa: CASSRELAGGRDEQFF; CDR3nt: TGTGCCAGTAGTAGAGAACTAGCGGGGGGGCGAGATGAGCAGTTCTTC
d_gene: -; abundance: -; v_gene: TRBV13; j_gene: TRBJ2-6; CDR3aa: CASSLRGANVLTF; CDR3nt: TGTGCCAGCAGCTTACGGGGGGCCAACGTCCTGACTTTC